The 17 T cell receptor beta chains below were found in one sample sequenced in a study of blood T cell repertoires in COVID-19. TCRdb keeps only in-frame clones here, not all; method: immunoSEQ multiplex PCR. The repertoire includes about 230,000 clones, roughly 90% of them detected once, and 3% to 4% sits in the top ten. The specimen sequenced was PBMCs or T cells enriched from blood (not recorded which). The source is a woman in her twenties or thirties with acute COVID-19.

The chain has TRBV7-3 and TRBJ1-5, with unresolved D. This CDR3 has 14 amino acids. V was clipped by 0 bases and J by 5 bases, with 8 bases between them. The germline V gene encodes CDR1 SGHTA and CDR2 FQGTGA. The CDR3 sequence: CASSLTGGDQPQHF. In nucleotides, the CDR3 is TGTGCCAGCAGCTTAACCGGCGGGGATCAGCCCCAGCATTTT. Full variable domain (missing parts from reference TRBV7-3 and TRBJ1-5): GAGVSQTPSNKVTEKGKYVELRCDPISGHTALYWYRQSLGQGPEFLIYFQGTGAADDSGLPNDRFFAVRPEGSVSTLKIQRTERGDSAVYLCASSLTGGDQPQHFGDGTRLSIL.

The rearrangement uses TRBV27 and TRBJ1-2, with D possibly being TRBD1 (6 bases). V was cut by 5 bases and J by 3 bases, with 13 bases left in between. The CDR3 sequence is 14 residues long. Germline CDR1 reads MNHEY; CDR2 reads SMNVEV (reference sequence). CDR3 region: CASSSPGQDYGYTF. The CDR3, as DNA: TGTGCCAGCAGTAGTCCGGGACAAGACTATGGCTACACCTTC.

The gene calls are TRBV15 and TRBJ2-1; 11 positions match TRBD1. The CDR3 extends over 15 amino acids. With V trimmed by 1 base and J by 9 bases, 5 bases remained unmatched. Germline CDR1 is LNHNV and CDR2 is YYDKDF (reference sequence). For the CDR3, the DNA is TGTGCCACCAGCAGAGGAGGGACAGGGGGGGGTGAGCAGTTCTTC. It translates to CATSRGGTGGGEQFF.

The V gene is TRBV11-2, the J gene TRBJ1-1; 10 bases agree with TRBD1. Germline trimming cut 5 bases from V and 2 bases from J; bases unmatched to any gene: 8. Germline CDR1 SGHAT, CDR2 FQNNGV. CDR3 size: 16 residues. CDR3 in DNA: TGTGCCAGCAGCCGAGAGACAGGGGGCCCTAACACTGAAGCTTTCTTT. Residues: CASSRETGGPNTEAFF.

The chain employs TRBV9 and TRBJ1-1; 10 nucleotides match TRBD1. With 3 bases clipped from V and 3 bases from J, the junction kept 5 bases outside the gene matches. Germline V gives CDR1 SGDLS, CDR2 YYNGEE. The CDR3 loop spans 15 amino acids. In nucleotides, the CDR3 is TGTGCCAGCAGCGCCAGAGGACAGGGGGACACTGAAGCTTTCTTT. Residues: CASSARGQGDTEAFF.

V usage is TRBV30 and J usage is TRBJ1-2; 7 bases map to TRBD1. This CDR3 is 18 amino acids long. Unmatched junction bases numbered 17, after V lost 2 bases and J lost 2 bases. Germline V gives CDR1 GTSNPN, CDR2 SVGIG (reference sequence). CDR3: CAWSPRVGQAMINYGYTF. The CDR3, as DNA: TGTGCCTGGAGTCCTCGGGTCGGACAGGCTATGATCAACTATGGCTACACCTTC.

The chain has TRBV5-8 and TRBJ1-1; D gene unclear. The length of the CDR3 is 13 residues. The V end lost 1 base, the J end lost 3 bases, and 7 bases lay between the germline ends. CDR1 and CDR2 from the germline V gene are SGHTS and YDEGEE. CDR3 coding DNA: TGTGCCAGCAGCTTGAATCGGTACACTGAAGCTTTCTTT. This translates into CASSLNRYTEAFF. The variable domain in full, with the rest retrieved from reference TRBV5-8 and TRBJ1-1, is EAGVTQSPTHLIKTRGQQATLRCSPISGHTSVYWYQQALGLGLQFLLWYDEGEERNRGNFPPRFSGRQFPNYSSELNVNALELEDSALYLCASSLNRYTEAFFGQGTRLTVV.

Note on this clone: It may be a read error: a sequence one base away is much more abundant. Other DNA sequences within the sample encode an identical CDR3. The rearrangement links TRBV5-1 to TRBJ1-3; possible D gene TRBD1, 6 bases. CDR1 and CDR2 (germline): SGHRS, YFSETQ. The CDR3 has 16 residues. Deletions cut 4 bases from V and 0 bases from J, with 14 bases between. CDR3 sequence: CASSPDSLSSGNTIYF. DNA of the CDR3: TGCGCCAGCAGCCCGGACAGCCTAAGCTCTGGAAACACCATATATTTT.

The genes are TRBV7-2 and TRBJ1-4; a weak D match, TRBD1 (6 bases). The V gene lost 4 bases and the J gene lost 5 bases, with 17 bases spanning the gap. CDR1 is SGHTA and CDR2 is FQGNSA in the germline V gene. CDR3 length: 16 residues. The CDR3 bases are TGTGCCAGCAGCTCTATACCGGGACAACACAATGAAAAACTGTTTTTT. It encodes CASSSIPGQHNEKLFF.

Only one count was recorded for this clone. The V call is TRBV3-1 (or the pseudogene TRBV3-2), the J call TRBJ1-1; 9 nucleotides agree with TRBD1. The CDR3 is 12 amino acids. V dropped 1 base and J dropped 10; count of bases not matched to a gene: 1. Germline V gives CDR1 LGHDT, CDR2 YNNKEL (reference sequence). CDR3 sequence: CASSQADRGAFF. DNA for the CDR3: TGTGCCAGCAGCCAAGCGGACAGGGGAGCTTTCTTT.

This chain links TRBV30 with TRBJ1-5, with 7 bases that match TRBD1. Germline loops: CDR1 GTSNPN, CDR2 SVGIG (reference sequence). The junction had 7 bases not matched to a gene; V was cut back by 2 bases and J by 0 bases. The CDR3 runs to 16 residues. In DNA, the CDR3 is TGTGCCTGGAGTCCTCGGGACAGACTTAGCAATCAGCCCCAGCATTTT. Translating gives CAWSPRDRLSNQPQHF.

This clone has just one count. V and J are TRBV30 and TRBJ2-1; 7 bases line up with TRBD1. Germline CDR1 reads GTSNPN; CDR2 reads SVGIG (reference sequence). CDR3 length: 14 amino acids. The V segment lost 1 base and the J segment 3 bases; nucleotides outside the gene matches: 3. The CDR3 here is CAWSAGGYYNEQFF. The CDR3 nucleotides read TGTGCCTGGAGTGCAGGGGGATACTACAATGAGCAGTTCTTC.

This chain connects TRBV5-1 to TRBJ2-3; D gene uncertain. V dropped 0 bases and J dropped 2 bases, with 10 bases sitting between them. Germline V gene lookup returns CDR1 SGHRS and CDR2 YFSETQ. There are 15 residues in the CDR3. The DNA for the CDR3 is TGCGCCAGCAGCTTGGATCTGAGCGTCACAGATACGCAGTATTTT. Residues: CASSLDLSVTDTQYF. Together with reference TRBV5-1 and TRBJ2-3, the CDR3 gives the full variable domain: KAGVTQTPRYLIKTRGQQVTLSCSPISGHRSVSWYQQTPGQGLQFLFEYFSETQRNKGNFPGRFSGRQFSNSRSEMNVSTLELGDSALYLCASSLDLSVTDTQYFGPGTRLTVL.

J is TRBJ1-4 and V is TRBV19; weak D call: TRBD1 (6 bases). Per the germline V gene, CDR1 is LNHDA and CDR2 is SQIVND (reference sequence). V shed 5 bases and J shed 11 bases, with 15 bases lying between them. The CDR3 consists of 13 residues. CDR3 protein: CASSLQGFWKLFF. For the CDR3, the DNA is TGTGCCAGTAGTCTACAGGGCTTCTGGAAACTGTTTTTT.

The chain uses TRBV28 and TRBJ1-5; TRBD1 might be the D (5 bases). Germline-derived CDR1 and CDR2 are MDHEN and SYDVKM. Trimming took 3 bases from V and 0 from J, leaving 18 bases between them. The CDR3 covers 18 residues. CDR3 nucleotide sequence: TGTGCCAGCAGTTTTGAAGAACAGGAGCCTTATAGCAATCAGCCCCAGCATTTT. Translated: CASSFEEQEPYSNQPQHF.

V gene TRBV14 combines with J gene TRBJ2-5, with D uncertain. Germline CDR1 reads SGHDN; CDR2 reads FVKESK. Trimming removed 3 bases from V and 0 bases from J, with 11 bases in between. The CDR3 has 15 residues. The CDR3 loop is CASSQKRLYQETQYF. The CDR3 DNA follows: TGTGCCAGCAGCCAGAAGAGGCTGTACCAAGAGACCCAGTACTTC.

The chain links TRBV6-5 to TRBJ1-5; possible D gene TRBD1, 6 bases. From germline, CDR1 is MNHEY and CDR2 SVGAGI. CDR3 length: 15 residues. The ends were cut back, 3 bases at V and 5 bases at J, with 14 bases in the middle. The CDR3 protein is CASSYGGQDDQPQHF. The CDR3, as DNA: TGTGCCAGCAGTTATGGGGGACAAGACGATCAGCCCCAGCATTTT.